One sample yielded the 30 T cell receptor beta chains listed below, sequenced in a study of identical twins. One entry per CDR3 protein results from TCRdb running MiXCR on the 5' RACE reads. The table shows about 790,000 distinct CDR3 sequences, with about 18% occurring only once. The same data also went into a second study, on T cells expressing NK-cell markers.

Sequencing was done on a sample of PBMCs. All receptors come from a woman aged 18-29 years in good health.

CDR3 loop: CASSYVTLNQPQHF. CDR3 DNA: TGTGCCAGCAGTTACGTGACCCTCAATCAGCCCCAGCATTTT. The chain recombines TRBV6-2 or TRBV6-3 with TRBJ1-5; D gene uncertain. V was clipped by 2 bases and J by 3 bases, with 8 bases between them. This CDR3 region has 14 residues. Germline V gene lookup returns CDR1 MNHEY and CDR2 SVGEGT.

This clonotype was counted many times. The rearrangement links TRBV5-4 to TRBJ2-1; 8 positions agree with TRBD2. With 0 bases clipped from V and 3 bases from J, the junction kept 2 bases outside the gene matches. The CDR3 contains 15 residues. The germline CDR1 and CDR2 sequences are SGHNT and YYREEE (reference sequence). CDR3 sequence: CASSLDAGGYNEQFF. CDR3 DNA sequence: TGTGCCAGCAGCTTGGATGCGGGGGGCTACAATGAGCAGTTCTTC.

The gene calls are TRBV5-6 and TRBJ1-1; no clear D. Germline lookup yields CDR1 SGHDT and CDR2 YYEEEE. This CDR3 region has 13 residues. V gave up 5 bases and J gave up 2 bases, with 10 bases separating them. The CDR3 DNA follows: TGTGCCAGCAGTCAACATATTAACACTGAAGCTTTCTTT. It is translated as CASSQHINTEAFF.

The chain carries TRBV7-8 and TRBJ2-7; possibly TRBD1 or TRBD2 for D (7 bases each). Per the germline V gene, CDR1 is SGHVS and CDR2 is FQNEAQ. V lost 8 bases to trimming and J lost 2 bases, with 13 bases between them. The CDR3 runs 13 residues. CDR3 region: CASGEGQTYEQYF. DNA for the CDR3: TGTGCCAGCGGGGAGGGACAGACCTACGAGCAGTACTTC.

This chain links TRBV3-1 with TRBJ2-1, with TRBD2 matching 11 bases. The CDR3 is made up of 15 amino acids. With 1 base clipped from V and 9 bases from J, the junction kept 5 bases outside the gene matches. From germline, CDR1 is LGHDT and CDR2 YNNKEL (reference sequence). This CDR3 reads CASSQVAGGPAEQFF. The CDR3 coding sequence is TGTGCCAGCAGCCAAGTAGCGGGGGGGCCGGCTGAGCAGTTCTTC.

This chain links TRBV12-5 with TRBJ2-3; unclear D gene. Trimming cost V 2 bases and J 2 bases, with 20 bases left between them. Germline values: CDR1 LGHNT, CDR2 FRNRAP. The CDR3 runs 18 residues. In nucleotides, the CDR3 is TGTGCTAGTGGTTTGCCTACGTGGGCTCAGACCCTCACAGATACGCAGTATTTT. Its translation is CASGLPTWAQTLTDTQYF.

The chain joins TRBV29-1 to TRBJ2-2; perhaps D is TRBD1 or TRBD2 (7 bases each). V was trimmed by 6 bases and J by 4 bases, leaving 15 bases between them. Germline lookup yields CDR1 SQVTM and CDR2 ANQGSEA. The CDR3 spans 14 residues. DNA for the CDR3: TGCAGCGTAGACAGGGAGGGAGGCACCGGGGAGCTGTTTTTT. This translates into CSVDREGGTGELFF.

This clonotype was counted between two and nine times. The rearrangement uses TRBV9 and TRBJ2-7; TRBD1 aligns across 7 bases. Germline V gene data show CDR1 as SGDLS and CDR2 as YYNGEE. V shed 3 bases and J 5 bases; nucleotides not matched to a gene: 8. CDR3 length: 14 amino acids. The CDR3 nucleotides read TGTGCCAGCAGCGCTTCAGGGGGAGTGCACGAGCAGTACTTC. Protein: CASSASGGVHEQYF. The complete variable domain, with remaining parts taken from reference TRBV9 and TRBJ2-7, reads DSGVTQTPKHLITATGQRVTLRCSPRSGDLSVYWYQQSLDQGLQFLIQYYNGEERAKGNILERFSAQQFPDLHSELNLSSLELGDSALYFCASSASGGVHEQYFGPGTRLTVT.

The gene calls are TRBV20-1 and TRBJ2-1; D is unresolved. Germline CDR1 DFQATT, CDR2 SNEGSKA (reference sequence). Trimming pared 1 base from V and 0 bases from J, leaving 13 bases between. The CDR3 runs to 16 residues. Written as DNA, the CDR3 is TGCAGTGCTAGAGCCCTCGGCCGCCGCTCCTACAATGAGCAGTTCTTC. Translating it yields CSARALGRRSYNEQFF.

The genes are TRBV10-3 and TRBJ1-1; TRBD1 matches 7 bases. The CDR3 loop spans 14 amino acids. CDR1 and CDR2 from the germline V gene are ENHRY and SYGVKD. The ends lost 4 bases at V and 1 base at J; junction bases unmatched: 3. The CDR3 DNA follows: TGTGCCATCAGTGCTAACAGGGGGAACACTGAAGCTTTCTTT. It translates to CAISANRGNTEAFF.

There are a few counts of this clonotype. V is TRBV5-1 and J is TRBJ2-1; 10 nucleotides agree with TRBD2. Germline trimming cut 2 bases from V and 9 bases from J; bases unmatched to any gene: 8. The CDR3 length is 15 residues. Germline CDR1 SGHRS, CDR2 YFSETQ. CDR3 nucleotide sequence: TGCGCCAGCAGCTTTGGCCTAGCGGGAGTAAGTGAGCAGTTCTTC. Amino acids: CASSFGLAGVSEQFF.

This clonotype appeared a few times. This chain uses TRBV20-1 with TRBJ2-7; TRBD1 matches 10 bases. V was pared by 6 bases and J by 2 bases, with 7 bases of the junction left unmatched. Germline loops: CDR1 DFQATT, CDR2 SNEGSKA (reference sequence). CDR3 length equals 14 residues. CDR3 bases: TGCAGTGCCCAGCTGACAGGGGGCGCCTACGAGCAGTACTTC. This encodes CSAQLTGGAYEQYF.

CDR3 protein: CSASPDTQYF. In DNA, the CDR3 is TGCAGCGCCTCACCAGATACGCAGTATTTT. The gene calls are TRBV29-1 and TRBJ2-3; D is unresolved. This CDR3 has 10 amino acids. CDR1 is SQVTM, CDR2 ANQGSEA, per germline. With 7 bases removed from V and 4 bases from J, the gap between germline ends came to 6 bases.

This clonotype was counted only a few times. The chain recombines TRBV27 with TRBJ2-2, with TRBD1 identical over 7 bases. CDR1 is MNHEY and CDR2 is SMNVEV in the germline V gene (reference sequence). The CDR3 has 16 residues. Trimming removed 5 bases from V and 5 bases from J; junction bases left unmatched: 11. The CDR3 nucleotides read TGTGCCAGCAGTCCCAGACAGGGTTTGACTACCGGGGAGCTGTTTTTT. As protein: CASSPRQGLTTGELFF.

In its sample, this clonotype was seen a few times. The chain combines TRBV6-1 with TRBJ1-1; D call uncertain. The germline CDR1 and CDR2 sequences are MNHNS and SASEGT. The CDR3 contains 15 residues. V was cut by 6 bases and J by 1 base, with 15 bases left in between. For the CDR3, the DNA is TGTGCCAGCAGGCCCTTTGGTGGCTGGAACACTGAAGCTTTCTTT. Amino acid sequence: CASRPFGGWNTEAFF.

CDR3 nucleotide sequence: TGTGCCATCGGTGCAGGGGGCGTCGAGCAGTACTTC. Translating it yields CAIGAGGVEQYF. The rearrangement uses TRBV10-3 and TRBJ2-7; 8 bases map to TRBD1. Losses at the gene ends were 8 bases for V and 6 bases for J; bases not matched to a gene: 6. This CDR3 region has 12 residues. Germline CDR1 ENHRY, CDR2 SYGVKD.

V is TRBV29-1 and J is TRBJ2-5; no clear D gene. The CDR3 is 14 residues long. V was cut by 6 bases and J by 5 bases, with 19 bases left in between. Germline values: CDR1 SQVTM, CDR2 ANQGSEA. The CDR3 reads CSVETFRGVETQYF. In DNA form, the CDR3 reads TGCAGCGTGGAGACATTCCGAGGTGTGGAGACCCAGTACTTC.

The CDR3 reads CASSQRANTGELFF. The CDR3 DNA reads TGTGCCAGCAGCCAGCGGGCGAACACCGGGGAGCTGTTTTTT. The rearrangement uses TRBV3-1 and TRBJ2-2; D may be TRBD2 (5 bases). The CDR3 is 14 amino acids. The ends were cut back, 3 bases at V and 0 bases at J, with 5 bases in the middle. Looked up from germline, CDR1 is LGHDT and CDR2 is YNNKEL (reference sequence). The full variable domain, in which reference TRBV3-1 and TRBJ2-2 provide the parts outside the CDR3, is DTAVSQTPKYLVTQMGNDKSIKCEQNLGHDTMYWYKQDSKKFLKIMFSYNNKELIINETVPNRFSPKSPDKAHLNLHINSLELGDSAVYFCASSQRANTGELFFGEGSRLTVL.

The V call is TRBV12-3 or TRBV12-4, the J call TRBJ1-4; no clear D gene. V lost 3 bases, J lost 5 bases, and 7 bases lay in between. This CDR3 is built from 13 residues. CDR3 nucleotide sequence: TGTGCCAGCAGTTTCTCTCGAAATGAAAAACTGTTTTTT. It is translated as CASSFSRNEKLFF.

The chain has TRBV5-5 and TRBJ2-1, with D possibly TRBD1 on 5 matching bases. CDR3 length equals 15 residues. CDR1 SGHKS and CDR2 YYEKEE come from the germline V gene (reference sequence). V lost 4 bases and J lost 6, with 17 bases in between. The CDR3 DNA reads as TGTGCCAGCAGCCTTATTTCAGACAGCTTCAATGAGCAGTTCTTC. Translation gives CASSLISDSFNEQFF.

This sequence joins TRBV28 and TRBJ2-7; D unresolved. CDR1 is MDHEN, CDR2 SYDVKM, per germline. This CDR3 has 14 residues. Trimming shortened V by 6 bases and J by 3 bases, and 15 bases separated the two germline ends. CDR3 protein: CASSSTDENYEQYF. The CDR3 nucleotides read TGTGCCAGCAGCTCCACGGACGAGAACTACGAGCAGTACTTC.

There are a few counts of this clonotype. J is TRBJ2-3 and V is TRBV18, with D possibly being TRBD2 (7 bases). V gave up 4 bases and J gave up 2 bases, with 16 bases separating them. The CDR3 contains 16 residues. Germline V lookup: CDR1 KGHSH, CDR2 LQKENI. As DNA, the CDR3 is TGTGCCAGCTCACTCCAGAGGGGGGGGGCCACAGATACGCAGTATTTT. Its protein is CASSLQRGGATDTQYF. Together with reference TRBV18 and TRBJ2-3, the CDR3 gives the full variable domain: NAGVMQNPRHLVRRRGQEARLRCSPMKGHSHVYWYRQLPEEGLKFMVYLQKENIIDESGMPKERFSAEFPKEGPSILRIQQVVRGDSAAYFCASSLQRGGATDTQYFGPGTRLTVL.

This rearrangement joins TRBV10-3 to TRBJ2-3; 7 positions agree with TRBD2. The CDR3 sequence is 16 residues long. CDR1 is ENHRY and CDR2 is SYGVKD in the germline V gene. Losses at the gene ends were 11 bases for V and 4 bases for J; bases not matched to a gene: 18. Here the CDR3 DNA reads TGTGCCGCACTCGGGCAGGGCGGGAGTAACCCAGATACGCAGTATTTT. Residues: CAALGQGGSNPDTQYF.

The rearrangement joins TRBV6-5 to TRBJ2-7, with D hard to call. Germline values: CDR1 MNHEY, CDR2 SVGAGI. V was trimmed by 0 bases and J by 2 bases, leaving 11 bases between them. The CDR3 length is 15 residues. The CDR3 loop reads CASSYSIAGAYEQYF. CDR3 bases: TGTGCCAGCAGTTACTCGATCGCCGGAGCCTACGAGCAGTACTTC.

There are many counts of this clonotype. The chain carries TRBV20-1 and TRBJ2-3; D not resolved. Trimming took 3 bases from V and 0 from J, leaving 10 bases between them. The CDR3 spans 14 residues. Looked up from germline, CDR1 is DFQATT and CDR2 is SNEGSKA (reference sequence). The CDR3, as DNA: TGCAGTGCTAGGGCTGGGTCTAGCACAGATACGCAGTATTTT. Its protein product is CSARAGSSTDTQYF.

This clonotype has a handful of counts. The V and J genes are TRBV10-3 and TRBJ2-7; D is uncertain. Germline CDR1 reads ENHRY; CDR2 reads SYGVKD. Trimming took off 10 bases at V and 4 bases at J, with 20 bases between the two ends. The CDR3 spans 14 residues. The CDR3 DNA reads TGTGCCAACTCGAGGCAGGAATCGCGGTACGAGCAGTACTTC. It translates to CANSRQESRYEQYF.

In its sample, this clonotype was seen a few times. The chain links TRBV10-3 to TRBJ2-7; D uncertain. With 1 base removed from V and 3 bases from J, the gap between germline ends came to 10 bases. Germline values: CDR1 ENHRY, CDR2 SYGVKD. The CDR3 is 14 residues long. CDR3 sequence reads: CAISEFTAYYEQYF. The CDR3 DNA reads TGTGCCATCAGTGAGTTTACAGCTTACTACGAGCAGTACTTC.

This clonotype was found a few times. The chain carries TRBV18 and TRBJ2-1, with 7 bases fitting TRBD2. J lost 8 bases, V lost 6 bases, and 13 bases had no gene match. This CDR3 is 15 amino acids long. In germline, CDR1 is KGHSH, CDR2 LQKENI. The CDR3 region is CASSRDGLEYDEQFF. CDR3 DNA: TGTGCCAGCTCTCGTGATGGACTAGAGTACGATGAGCAGTTCTTC.

About this clonotype: A read error may produce the germline difference seen at one junction end. The chain combines TRBV4-2 with TRBJ2-5, with no clear D. There are 17 residues in the CDR3. The germline V gene has CDR1 LGHNA and CDR2 YNFKEQ. The CDR3 nucleotides are TGTGCCGGCAGCCAGGAAGGCGCGACTCCCTTTTTGAAGACCCAGTACTTC. It specifies CAGSQEGATPFLKTQYF.

This clonotype has only a few counts. The chain joins TRBV7-9 to TRBJ2-7; a possible D gene is TRBD2 (5 bases). The CDR3 is 11 amino acids. Germline V CDR1 and CDR2: SEHNR, FQNEAQ (reference sequence). V was clipped by 5 bases and J by 6 bases, with 8 bases between them. The chain's CDR3 is CASSDRGEQYF. In DNA form, the CDR3 reads TGTGCCAGCAGCGACCGGGGCGAGCAGTACTTC. The whole variable domain, remainder taken from reference TRBV7-9 and TRBJ2-7, is DTGVSQNPRHKITKRGQNVTFRCDPISEHNRLYWYRQTLGQGPEFLTYFQNEAQLEKSRLLSDRFSAERPKGSFSTLEIQRTEQGDSAMYLCASSDRGEQYFGPGTRLTVT.